This T cell receptor beta chain was recorded in a study of monozygotic twins with cystic fibrosis. Looking at the study overall: Library input was 2.5 to 3.5 micrograms of fragmented DNA, with approximately 14 PCR cycles. Findings and caveats of the study: Monozygotic CF twins shared more identical nucleotide clonotypes than unrelated patients. V usage most resembled the co-twin in 13 of 16 pairs. Age, concordance and disease severity did not associate with shared CDR3 numbers.

This table comes from immunoSEQ multiplex PCR, and its TCRdb copy is limited to in-frame clones, with some not included. The table records about 36,000 clones, 75% to 95% of them present only once. Germline CDR1 is SEHNR and CDR2 is FQNEAQ (reference sequence). The CDR3 loop spans 15 amino acids. V shed 1 base and J shed 6 bases, with 13 bases lying between them. As to this clone: Its antigen is undetermined.

Sample: blood. The rearrangement joins TRBV7-9 to TRBJ2-1; D is perhaps TRBD2 (6 bases). The receptor's source is a boy between 2 and 10 years old with cystic fibrosis. As DNA, the CDR3 is TGTGCCAGCAGCTTAGTCGGGGGACGGTTCAATGAGCAGTTCTTC. This gives the protein CASSLVGGRFNEQFF.